The T cell receptor (beta chain) under discussion was sequenced for a study of T cell changes during pregnancy in multiple sclerosis. Germline V lookup: CDR1 KGHSH, CDR2 LQKENI. V was pared by 3 bases and J by 6 bases, with 6 bases of the junction left unmatched. The CDR3 runs 15 residues. Sequencing was performed with immunoSEQ multiplex PCR; in TCRdb, only in-frame clones are kept and a portion is missing. The data show 35,000 to 50,000 clones, approximately 91% seen once. Sequencing was done on a sample of PBMCs (not recorded whether the cells were cultured). This TCR was recovered from a female donor with multiple sclerosis, enrolled in a pregnancy study. The chain is built from TRBV18 and TRBJ2-1; 9 positions agree with TRBD1. The CDR3 protein is CASSPGTGSLNEQFF. CDR3 bases: TGTGCCAGCTCACCCGGGACAGGGTCTCTCAATGAGCAGTTCTTC. The complete variable domain, with remaining parts taken from reference TRBV18 and TRBJ2-1, reads NAGVMQNPRHLVRRRGQEARLRCSPMKGHSHVYWYRQLPEEGLKFMVYLQKENIIDESGMPKERFSAEFPKEGPSILRIQQVVRGDSAAYFCASSPGTGSLNEQFFGPGTRLTVL.